This T cell receptor beta chain was captured in a study of TIL therapy for anti-PD-1-resistant metastatic lung cancer. Study details: Half of patients were current or former smokers. Study-wide findings and caveats: The cohort had more treatment-naive, never-smoker and oncogene-addicted patients than typical.

Stated time point: pre-treatment sample, taken before nivolumab and TIL therapy. Germline V gene lookup returns CDR1 SNHLY and CDR2 FYNNEI. This CDR3 has 13 residues. V lost 6 bases and J 4 bases, leaving 12 bases between the germline ends. About this clone itself: As yet, its antigen is unknown.

The libraries were made with immunoSEQ v3. Using immunoSEQ multiplex PCR, the repertoire was profiled, and TCRdb retains in-frame clones only, with some absent. The sample yields nearly 60,000 clones, about 70% seen once. This clonotype was obtained from a person aged 25-85 years with non-small cell lung cancer. This chain connects TRBV2 to TRBJ1-1; D is unresolved. Here the sequenced sample was blood, taken at baseline. The CDR3 nucleotides are TGTGCCAGCAGAAGGGAAGGCGGCACTGAAGCTTTCTTT. This encodes CASRREGGTEAFF.